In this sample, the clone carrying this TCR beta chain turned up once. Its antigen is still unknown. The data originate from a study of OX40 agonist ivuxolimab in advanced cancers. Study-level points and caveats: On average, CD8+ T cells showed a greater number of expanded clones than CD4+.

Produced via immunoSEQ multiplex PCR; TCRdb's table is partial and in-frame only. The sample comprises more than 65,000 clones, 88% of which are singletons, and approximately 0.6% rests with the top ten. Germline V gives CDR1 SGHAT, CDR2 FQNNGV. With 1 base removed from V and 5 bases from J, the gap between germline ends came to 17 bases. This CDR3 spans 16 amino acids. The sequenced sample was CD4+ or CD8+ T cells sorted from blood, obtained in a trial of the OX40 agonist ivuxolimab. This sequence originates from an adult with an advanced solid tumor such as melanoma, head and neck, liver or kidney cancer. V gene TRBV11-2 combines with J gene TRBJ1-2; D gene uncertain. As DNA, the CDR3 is TGTGCCAGCAGCTTAGTTCGGACCCAAACGAGATATGGCTACACCTTC. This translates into CASSLVRTQTRYGYTF.